Given below is one T cell receptor beta chain in context. This sample was included in a study of blood T cell repertoires in COVID-19. Generated by immunoSEQ multiplex PCR, the TCRdb table keeps only in-frame clones and is missing some. The repertoire holds 300,000 or so clones, about 85% seen once, with about 6% in the top ten. Looked up from germline, CDR1 is SGHTA and CDR2 is FQGNSA. CDR3 length equals 19 residues. V lost 5 bases to trimming and J lost 9 bases, with 29 bases between them. Individuals aged about 18 to 90 years were recruited from around 22 US areas. The chain recombines TRBV7-2 with TRBJ1-6; tentative D call: TRBD1 (5 bases). Sequencing used PBMCs or T cells enriched from blood (not recorded which). The sequence derives from a woman in her twenties or thirties who had recovered from COVID-19. The CDR3 coding sequence is TGTGCCAGCAGCCCACCCGTAGGGGAAGAGATCCGGCTGGGTTCACCCCTCCACTTT. It is translated as CASSPPVGEEIRLGSPLHF.